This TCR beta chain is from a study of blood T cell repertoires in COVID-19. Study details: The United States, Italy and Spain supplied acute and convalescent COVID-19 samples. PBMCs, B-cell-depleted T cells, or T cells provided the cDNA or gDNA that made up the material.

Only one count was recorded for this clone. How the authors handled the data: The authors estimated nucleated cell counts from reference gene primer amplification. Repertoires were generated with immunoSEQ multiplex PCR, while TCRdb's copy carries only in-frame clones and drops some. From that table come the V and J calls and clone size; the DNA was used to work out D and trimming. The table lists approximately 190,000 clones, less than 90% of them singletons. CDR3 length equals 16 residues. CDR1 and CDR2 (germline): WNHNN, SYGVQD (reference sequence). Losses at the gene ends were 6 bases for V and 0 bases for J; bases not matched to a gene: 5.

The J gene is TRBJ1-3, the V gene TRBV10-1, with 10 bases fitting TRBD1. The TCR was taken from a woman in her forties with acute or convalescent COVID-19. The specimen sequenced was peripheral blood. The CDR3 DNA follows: TGCGCCAGCAGGAAGACAGGGGGCAACTCTGGAAACACCATATATTTT. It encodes CASRKTGGNSGNTIYF.